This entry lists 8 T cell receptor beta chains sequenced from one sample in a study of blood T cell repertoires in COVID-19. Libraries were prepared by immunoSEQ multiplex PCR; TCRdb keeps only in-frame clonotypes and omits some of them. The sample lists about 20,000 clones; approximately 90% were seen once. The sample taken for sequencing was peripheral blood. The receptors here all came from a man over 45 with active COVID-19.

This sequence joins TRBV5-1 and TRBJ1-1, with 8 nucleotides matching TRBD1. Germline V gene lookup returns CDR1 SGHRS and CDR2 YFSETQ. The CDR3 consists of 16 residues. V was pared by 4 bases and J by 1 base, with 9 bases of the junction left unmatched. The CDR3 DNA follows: TGCGCCAGCAGCCGTCACACGGACAGGGCGAACACTGAAGCTTTCTTT. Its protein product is CASSRHTDRANTEAFF. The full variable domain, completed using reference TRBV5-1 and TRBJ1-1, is KAGVTQTPRYLIKTRGQQVTLSCSPISGHRSVSWYQQTPGQGLQFLFEYFSETQRNKGNFPGRFSGRQFSNSRSEMNVSTLELGDSALYLCASSRHTDRANTEAFFGQGTRLTVV.

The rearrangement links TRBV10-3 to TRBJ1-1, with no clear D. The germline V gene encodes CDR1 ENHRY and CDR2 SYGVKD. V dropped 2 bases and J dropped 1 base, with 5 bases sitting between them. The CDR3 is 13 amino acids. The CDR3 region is CAISEPGNTEAFF. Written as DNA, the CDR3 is TGTGCCATCAGTGAGCCAGGGAACACTGAAGCTTTCTTT.

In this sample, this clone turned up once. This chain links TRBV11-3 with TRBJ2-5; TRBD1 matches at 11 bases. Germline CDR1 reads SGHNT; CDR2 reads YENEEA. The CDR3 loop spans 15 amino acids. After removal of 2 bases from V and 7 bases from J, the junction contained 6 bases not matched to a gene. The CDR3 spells CASSLSSGQGATQYF. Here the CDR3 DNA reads TGTGCCAGCAGCTTATCATCCGGACAGGGGGCGACCCAGTACTTC.

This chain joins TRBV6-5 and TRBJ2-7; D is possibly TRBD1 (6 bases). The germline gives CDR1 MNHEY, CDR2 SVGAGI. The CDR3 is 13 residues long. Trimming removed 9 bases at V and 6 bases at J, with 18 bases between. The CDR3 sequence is CASTNRVRGEQYF. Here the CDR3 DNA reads TGTGCCAGTACCAACAGGGTACGGGGCGAGCAGTACTTC.

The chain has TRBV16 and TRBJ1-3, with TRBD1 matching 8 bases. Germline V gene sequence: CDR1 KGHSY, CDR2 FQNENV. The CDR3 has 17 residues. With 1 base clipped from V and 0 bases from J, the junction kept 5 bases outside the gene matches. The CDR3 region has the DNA TGTGCCAGCAGCCAATTTGGGGACAGGCACTCTGGAAACACCATATATTTT. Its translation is CASSQFGDRHSGNTIYF.

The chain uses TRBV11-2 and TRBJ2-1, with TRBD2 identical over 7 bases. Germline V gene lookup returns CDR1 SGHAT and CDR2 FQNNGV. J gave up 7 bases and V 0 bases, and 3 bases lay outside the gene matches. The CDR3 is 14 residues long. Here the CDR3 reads CASSLEISGNEQFF. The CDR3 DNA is TGTGCCAGCAGCTTAGAGATTAGCGGGAATGAGCAGTTCTTC.

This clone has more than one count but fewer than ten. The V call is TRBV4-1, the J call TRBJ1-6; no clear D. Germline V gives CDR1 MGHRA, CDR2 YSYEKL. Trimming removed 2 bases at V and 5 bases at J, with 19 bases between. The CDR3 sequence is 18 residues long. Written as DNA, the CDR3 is TGCGCCAGCAGCCAATTTTGGAACAGTCGGCTGGATAATTCACCCCTCCACTTT. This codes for CASSQFWNSRLDNSPLHF.

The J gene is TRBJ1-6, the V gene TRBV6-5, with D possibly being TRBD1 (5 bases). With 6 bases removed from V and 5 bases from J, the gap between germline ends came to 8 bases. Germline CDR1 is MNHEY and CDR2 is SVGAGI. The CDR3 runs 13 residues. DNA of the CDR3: TGTGCCAGCAGGACAGATGATAATTCACCCCTCCACTTT. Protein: CASRTDDNSPLHF.